This note documents a single TCR beta chain sequence. What it recognizes is unknown. Exclusion of a patient followed from autoimmune disease history or systemic immunosuppression. The data belong to a study of OX40 agonist ivuxolimab in advanced cancers. Study at large: An agonistic anti-OX40 (CD134) antibody, ivuxolimab, was used to treat the patients. The study reported partial responses in three patients: one hepatocellular carcinoma, two cutaneous melanoma. Study-wide results and limits: Clonal expansion from baseline to week 6 occurred in both CD4+ and CD8+ T cells.

Using immunoSEQ multiplex PCR, the repertoire was profiled, and TCRdb retains in-frame clones only, with some absent. The sample carries about 46,000 clones, 88% recorded once. The CDR3 extends over 13 amino acids. The germline V gene encodes CDR1 MDHEN and CDR2 SYDVKM. The V gene lost 3 bases and the J gene lost 4 bases, with 9 bases spanning the gap. The clonotype was recovered from an adult with an advanced solid tumor such as melanoma, head and neck, liver or kidney cancer. This chain connects TRBV28 to TRBJ2-5; the D is unclear. The input for sequencing was CD4+ or CD8+ T cells sorted from blood, taken in a trial of the OX40 agonist ivuxolimab. CDR3: CASSLEGRETQYF. The DNA for the CDR3 is TGTGCCAGCAGTTTGGAAGGTCGAGAGACCCAGTACTTC.